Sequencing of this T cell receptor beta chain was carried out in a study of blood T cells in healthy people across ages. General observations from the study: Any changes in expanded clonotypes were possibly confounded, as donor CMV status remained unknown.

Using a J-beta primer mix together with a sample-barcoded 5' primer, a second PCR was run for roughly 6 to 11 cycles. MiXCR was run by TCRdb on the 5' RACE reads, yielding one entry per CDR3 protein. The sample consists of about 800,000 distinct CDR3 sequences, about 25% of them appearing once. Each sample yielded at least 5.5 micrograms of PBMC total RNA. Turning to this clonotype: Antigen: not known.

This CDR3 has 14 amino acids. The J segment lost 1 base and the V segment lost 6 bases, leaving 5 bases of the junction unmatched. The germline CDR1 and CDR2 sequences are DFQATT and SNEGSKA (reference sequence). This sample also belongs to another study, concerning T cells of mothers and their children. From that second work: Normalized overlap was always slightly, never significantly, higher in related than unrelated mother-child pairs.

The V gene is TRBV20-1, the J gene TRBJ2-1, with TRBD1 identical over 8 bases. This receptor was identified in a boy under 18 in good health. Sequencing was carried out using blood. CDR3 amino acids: CSAPTGASYNEQFF. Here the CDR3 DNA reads TGCAGTGCGCCGACAGGGGCGTCCTACAATGAGCAGTTCTTC.